This passage covers 22 T cell receptor beta chains from one sample sequenced in a study of blood T cell repertoires in COVID-19. Profiled with immunoSEQ multiplex PCR; TCRdb holds only in-frame clones, not every one. This table holds about 190,000 clones, 89% found once. What was sequenced was peripheral blood. Receptors originate from a middle-aged man with acute or convalescent COVID-19.

The V call is TRBV21-1, the J call TRBJ1-5. TRBV21-1 is a recognized pseudogene. This CDR3 has 12 amino acids. The CDR3 nucleotides read TGTGCCAGCAGCAAAGAGCCCGGGACCCAGCATTTT. Residues: CASSKEPGTQHF.

This chain links TRBV7-3 with TRBJ2-7; 7 nucleotides line up with TRBD1. Germline V CDR1 and CDR2: SGHTA, FQGTGA. The V and J ends lost 5 bases and 7 bases, in that order; junction bases with no gene match: 11. The CDR3 length is 14 residues. CDR3: CASSPDRAASEQYF. CDR3 nucleotides: TGTGCCAGCAGCCCCGACAGGGCGGCGAGTGAGCAGTACTTC.

The chain is built from TRBV9 and TRBJ1-2; TRBD1 aligns across 8 bases. This CDR3 is 15 amino acids long. Germline values: CDR1 SGDLS, CDR2 YYNGEE. Trimming removed 2 bases from V and 5 bases from J; junction bases left unmatched: 8. The CDR3 sequence is CASSVGPGQDYGYTF. The CDR3 nucleotides read TGTGCCAGCAGCGTCGGACCGGGACAGGATTATGGCTACACCTTC. Drawing the rest from reference TRBV9 and TRBJ1-2, the complete variable domain is DSGVTQTPKHLITATGQRVTLRCSPRSGDLSVYWYQQSLDQGLQFLIQYYNGEERAKGNILERFSAQQFPDLHSELNLSSLELGDSALYFCASSVGPGQDYGYTFGSGTRLTVV.

The chain has TRBV28 and TRBJ2-6, with 8 bases matching TRBD1. CDR1 and CDR2 (germline): MDHEN, SYDVKM. The CDR3 consists of 18 residues. After removal of 4 bases from V and 3 bases from J, the junction contained 11 bases not matched to a gene. The CDR3 loop is CASSSPGGARGGANVLTF. The CDR3 DNA reads TGTGCCAGCAGTTCCCCAGGGGGCGCAAGAGGTGGGGCCAACGTCCTGACTTTC.

The DNA of the CDR3 is TGTGCCAGTAGTTTAACGTACAGGGATCGGGAGACCCAGTACTTC. Protein product: CASSLTYRDRETQYF. V is TRBV19 and J is TRBJ2-5, with TRBD1 as a possible D gene (6 bases). The V gene's germline CDR1 is LNHDA and CDR2 SQIVND (reference sequence). Trimming removed 5 bases from V and 5 bases from J, with 18 bases in between. The CDR3 has 15 residues.

This clone is a singleton in its sample. The chain has TRBV7-9 and TRBJ2-1; 7 nucleotides align to TRBD2. This CDR3 is 15 amino acids long. Trimming cost V 2 bases and J 5 bases; bases outside gene matches: 6. Germline-derived CDR1 and CDR2 are SEHNR and FQNEAQ (reference sequence). The CDR3 here is CASSLTRGVDNEQFF. CDR3 coding DNA: TGTGCCAGCAGCTTAACCCGGGGGGTCGACAATGAGCAGTTCTTC. The entire variable domain, with the rest obtained from reference TRBV7-9 and TRBJ2-1, is as follows: DTGVSQNPRHKITKRGQNVTFRCDPISEHNRLYWYRQTLGQGPEFLTYFQNEAQLEKSRLLSDRFSAERPKGSFSTLEIQRTEQGDSAMYLCASSLTRGVDNEQFFGPGTRLTVL.

V and J are TRBV11-1 and TRBJ2-1; TRBD1 matches 8 bases. CDR3 length: 12 amino acids. The V gene's germline CDR1 is SGHAT and CDR2 FQDESV (reference sequence). The J segment lost 9 bases and the V segment lost 5 bases, leaving 3 bases of the junction unmatched. In DNA, the CDR3 is TGTGCCAGCAGCACGGACAGGGCTGAGCAGTTCTTC. It is translated as CASSTDRAEQFF.

The chain combines TRBV2 with TRBJ1-2, with 7 positions matching TRBD1. The CDR3 contains 15 residues. The V gene end was trimmed by 8 bases and the J gene end by 4 bases; junction bases not matched to a gene: 13. The germline gives CDR1 SNHLY, CDR2 FYNNEI. This chain's CDR3 is CASPDRDRGAYGYTF. CDR3 sequence (DNA): TGTGCCAGCCCAGACCGGGACAGAGGGGCCTATGGCTACACCTTC.

The chain couples TRBV5-5 to TRBJ1-4; no clear D. V shed 4 bases and J shed 0 bases, with 13 bases lying between them. CDR1 is SGHKS, CDR2 YYEKEE, per germline (reference sequence). The CDR3 sequence is 16 residues long. CDR3 nucleotide sequence: TGTGCCAGCAGCGCGCACCCCACTTCAACTAATGAAAAACTGTTTTTT. The encoded protein is CASSAHPTSTNEKLFF.

This clone was recorded a few times. The chain couples TRBV9 to TRBJ1-2, with 7 positions matching TRBD1. The CDR3 runs 16 residues. Looked up from germline, CDR1 is SGDLS and CDR2 is YYNGEE. V lost 4 bases and J lost 1; bases outside the gene matches: 10. The CDR3 DNA reads TGTGCCAGCAGCCCACTGACAGGGTCTAGTAACTATGGCTACACCTTC. This translates into CASSPLTGSSNYGYTF.

In this sample, this clone turned up a few times. CDR3 coding DNA: TGTGCCAGCAGCTTGGCGGCTAGCGTTCGTCGTACCGGGGAGCTGTTTTTT. Protein sequence: CASSLAASVRRTGELFF. This chain connects TRBV5-4 to TRBJ2-2, with D tentatively TRBD2 (6 bases). The CDR3 spans 17 residues. Germline V gives CDR1 SGHNT, CDR2 YYREEE (reference sequence). V lost 0 bases to trimming and J lost 5 bases, with 17 bases between them.

With regard to this clone: The sample holds other DNA sequences that translate to the same CDR3. V is TRBV18 and J is TRBJ2-1; perhaps TRBD1 as D (5 bases). Trimming shortened V by 3 bases and J by 8 bases, and 8 bases separated the two germline ends. Germline loops: CDR1 KGHSH, CDR2 LQKENI. The CDR3 consists of 12 residues. CDR3 amino acids: CASSPTGDEQFF. The CDR3 bases are TGTGCCAGCTCACCCACAGGAGATGAGCAGTTCTTC. Full variable domain (outside the CDR3, taken from reference TRBV18 and TRBJ2-1): NAGVMQNPRHLVRRRGQEARLRCSPMKGHSHVYWYRQLPEEGLKFMVYLQKENIIDESGMPKERFSAEFPKEGPSILRIQQVVRGDSAAYFCASSPTGDEQFFGPGTRLTVL.

The rearrangement links TRBV6-6 to TRBJ1-6, with D tentatively TRBD1 (6 bases). The germline CDR1 and CDR2 sequences are MNHNY and SVGAGI (reference sequence). The V gene lost 6 bases and the J gene lost 10 bases, with 19 bases spanning the gap. The CDR3 contains 15 residues. The CDR3: CASSQGRGARSPLHF. In nucleotides, the CDR3 is TGTGCCAGCAGCCAGGGGAGGGGGGCTCGGTCACCCCTCCACTTT.

The gene calls are TRBV19 and TRBJ1-1; 8 positions match TRBD1. There are 14 residues in the CDR3. Germline CDR1 reads LNHDA; CDR2 reads SQIVND (reference sequence). Trimming removed 3 bases from V and 1 base from J; junction bases left unmatched: 1. The CDR3 reads CASSMDRANTEAFF. CDR3 DNA sequence: TGTGCCAGTAGTATGGACAGGGCGAACACTGAAGCTTTCTTT.

J is TRBJ1-5 and V is TRBV4-2; unclear D gene. The CDR3 extends over 16 amino acids. Germline CDR1 is LGHNA and CDR2 is YNFKEQ. Trimming removed 0 bases at V and 0 bases at J, with 9 bases between. The CDR3 coding sequence is TGTGCCAGCAGCCAAGATGACGCGGGTAGCAATCAGCCCCAGCATTTT. Amino acid sequence: CASSQDDAGSNQPQHF.

This clone was seen only once. The DNA of the CDR3 is TGTGCCAGCAGACTGTCCGGGACAGGGGCCTACGAGCAGTACTTC. Translated: CASRLSGTGAYEQYF. J is TRBJ2-7 and V is TRBV14, with 10 bases fitting TRBD1. V gave up 6 bases and J gave up 2 bases; unmatched junction bases: 7. The CDR3 contains 15 residues. Germline CDR1 is SGHDN and CDR2 is FVKESK.

This clone was seen more than once but under ten times. The chain has TRBV9 and TRBJ1-2; 7 bases match TRBD1. CDR1 and CDR2 from the germline V gene are SGDLS and YYNGEE. The CDR3 is 14 amino acids. Losses at the gene ends were 4 bases for V and 10 bases for J; bases not matched to a gene: 13. The CDR3 DNA reads TGTGCCAGCAGCCCCAGAGGGGACAGTATCCCCTACACCTTC. Its protein product is CASSPRGDSIPYTF.

CDR3 DNA sequence: TGTGCCAGCAGTGACAGGGTAAGAGACACTGAAGCTTTCTTT. It codes for CASSDRVRDTEAFF. The rearrangement joins TRBV2 to TRBJ1-1, with D possibly matching TRBD1 (5 bases). Germline V lookup: CDR1 SNHLY, CDR2 FYNNEI. Between the trimmed V and J ends, which lost 3 bases and 3 bases, there was a span of 11 bases. There are 14 residues in the CDR3.

The rearrangement links TRBV11-2 to TRBJ2-5; D possibly corresponds to TRBD1 (5 bases). Per the germline V gene, CDR1 is SGHAT and CDR2 is FQNNGV. The CDR3 is 13 amino acids. The ends were cut back, 1 base at V and 2 bases at J, with 5 bases in the middle. CDR3 in DNA: TGTGCCAGCAGCTTAGGACAGCAAGAGACCCAGTACTTC. This gives the protein CASSLGQQETQYF.

V gene TRBV6-2 or TRBV6-3 combines with J gene TRBJ2-1; 7 bases align to TRBD1. The V gene end was trimmed by 4 bases and the J gene end by 3 bases; junction bases not matched to a gene: 6. This CDR3 is 15 amino acids long. Germline CDR1 and CDR2: MNHEY and SVGEGT. As DNA, the CDR3 is TGTGCCAGCAGTTCTCCGGGACAGTTCTACAATGAGCAGTTCTTC. Protein product: CASSSPGQFYNEQFF.

The chain carries TRBV19 and TRBJ2-1, with TRBD2 matching over 13 bases. CDR1 LNHDA and CDR2 SQIVND come from the germline V gene (reference sequence). Trimming at V came to 3 bases and at J to 4 bases, leaving 6 bases not matched to a gene. The CDR3 contains 17 residues. The CDR3 DNA reads as TGTGCCAGTAGTATTCGGACTAGCGGGGGATTATACAATGAGCAGTTCTTC. Its protein product is CASSIRTSGGLYNEQFF.

This chain links TRBV2 with TRBJ2-3; unclear D gene. Trimming took 2 bases from V and 14 from J, leaving 17 bases between them. The CDR3 is made up of 13 amino acids. CDR1 is SNHLY and CDR2 is FYNNEI in the germline V gene. The CDR3 DNA sequence: TGTGCCAGCAGTGAAATCCCCGCGTTAGTTAGGTATTTT. Its protein product is CASSEIPALVRYF. Supplemented by reference TRBV2 and TRBJ2-3, the full variable domain reads EPEVTQTPSHQVTQMGQEVILRCVPISNHLYFYWYRQILGQKVEFLVSFYNNEISEKSEIFDDQFSVERPDGSNFTLKIRSTKLEDSAMYFCASSEIPALVRYFGPGTRLTVL.